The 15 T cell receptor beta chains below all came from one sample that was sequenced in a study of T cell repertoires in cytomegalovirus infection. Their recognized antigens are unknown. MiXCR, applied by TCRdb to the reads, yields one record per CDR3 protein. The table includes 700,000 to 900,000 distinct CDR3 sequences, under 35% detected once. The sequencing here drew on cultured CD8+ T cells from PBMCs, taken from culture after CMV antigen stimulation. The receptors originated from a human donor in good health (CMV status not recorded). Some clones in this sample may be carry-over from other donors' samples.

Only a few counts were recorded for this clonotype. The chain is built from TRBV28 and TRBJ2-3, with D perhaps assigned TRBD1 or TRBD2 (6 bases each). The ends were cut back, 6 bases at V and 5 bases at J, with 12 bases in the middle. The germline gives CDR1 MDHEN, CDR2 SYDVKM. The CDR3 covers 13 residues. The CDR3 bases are TGTGCCAGCAGCCAAGGGGGGAAAGATACGCAGTATTTT. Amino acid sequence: CASSQGGKDTQYF.

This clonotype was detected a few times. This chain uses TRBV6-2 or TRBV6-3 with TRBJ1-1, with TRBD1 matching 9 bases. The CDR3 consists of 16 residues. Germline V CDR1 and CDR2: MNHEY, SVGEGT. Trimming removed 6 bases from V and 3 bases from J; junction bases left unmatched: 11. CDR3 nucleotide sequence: TGTGCCAGCAGGCCGGGACAGGGTTCTGCGTACACTGAAGCTTTCTTT. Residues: CASRPGQGSAYTEAFF.

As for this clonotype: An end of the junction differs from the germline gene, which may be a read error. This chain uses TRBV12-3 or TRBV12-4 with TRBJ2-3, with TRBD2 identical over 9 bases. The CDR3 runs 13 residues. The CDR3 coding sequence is TGTGCCAGCAGCCCGACTAGCGGAGATATGCAGTATTTT. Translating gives CASSPTSGDMQYF.

CDR3 nucleotide sequence: TGTGCCAGCAGTGACGGCGGCGGCTATGGCTACACCTTC. Protein product: CASSDGGGYGYTF. V is TRBV6-4 and J is TRBJ1-2; D uncertain. The V end lost 2 bases, the J end lost 4 bases, and 8 bases lay between the germline ends. CDR1 is MRHNA and CDR2 is SNTAGT in the germline V gene. CDR3 length: 13 amino acids.

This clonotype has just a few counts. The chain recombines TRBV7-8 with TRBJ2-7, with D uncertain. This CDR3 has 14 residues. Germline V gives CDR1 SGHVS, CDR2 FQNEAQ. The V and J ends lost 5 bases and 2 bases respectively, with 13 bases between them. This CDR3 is CASSPSLPAYEQYF. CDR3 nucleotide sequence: TGTGCCAGCAGCCCCTCCCTTCCGGCCTACGAGCAGTACTTC.

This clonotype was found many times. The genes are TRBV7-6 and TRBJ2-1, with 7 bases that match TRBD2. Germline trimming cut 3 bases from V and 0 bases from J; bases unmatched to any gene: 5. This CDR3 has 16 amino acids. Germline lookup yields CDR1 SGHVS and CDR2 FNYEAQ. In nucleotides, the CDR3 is TGTGCCAGCAGCTTTCGGCTAGCGGACTCCTACAATGAGCAGTTCTTC. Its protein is CASSFRLADSYNEQFF.

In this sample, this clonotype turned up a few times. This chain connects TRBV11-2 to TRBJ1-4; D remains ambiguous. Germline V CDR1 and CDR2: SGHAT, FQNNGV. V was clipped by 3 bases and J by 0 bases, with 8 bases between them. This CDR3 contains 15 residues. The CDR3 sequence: CASSFGSSTNEKLFF. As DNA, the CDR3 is TGTGCCAGCAGCTTTGGGTCTTCAACTAATGAAAAACTGTTTTTT. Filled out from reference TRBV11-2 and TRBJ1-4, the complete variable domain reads EAGVAQSPRYKIIEKRQSVAFWCNPISGHATLYWYQQILGQGPKLLIQFQNNGVVDDSQLPKDRFSAERLKGVDSTLKIQPAKLEDSAVYLCASSFGSSTNEKLFFGSGTQLSVL.

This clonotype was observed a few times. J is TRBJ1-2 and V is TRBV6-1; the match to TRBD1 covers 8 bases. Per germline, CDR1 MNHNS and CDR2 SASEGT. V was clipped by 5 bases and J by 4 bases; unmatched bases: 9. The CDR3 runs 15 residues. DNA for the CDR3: TGTGCCAGCAGTACCCTATTCGGGACAGGCTATGGCTACACCTTC. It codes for CASSTLFGTGYGYTF.

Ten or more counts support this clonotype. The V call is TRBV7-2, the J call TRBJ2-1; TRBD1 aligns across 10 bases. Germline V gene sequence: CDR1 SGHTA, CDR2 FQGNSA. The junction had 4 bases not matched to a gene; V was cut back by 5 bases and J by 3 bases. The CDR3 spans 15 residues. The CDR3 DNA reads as TGTGCCAGCAGCGTAAGGGACAGGGGCTACAATGAGCAGTTCTTC. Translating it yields CASSVRDRGYNEQFF.

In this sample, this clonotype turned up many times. CDR3 nucleotide sequence: TGTGCCAGCAACAAACCTGGGGAGATCAGCTCTGGGGCCAACGTCCTGACTTTC. Encoded protein: CASNKPGEISSGANVLTF. The V call is TRBV6-2 or TRBV6-3, the J call TRBJ2-6; maybe TRBD2 (5 bases). The CDR3 spans 18 residues. Trimming took off 7 bases at V and 0 bases at J, with 19 bases between the two ends. Germline values: CDR1 MNHEY, CDR2 SVGEGT.

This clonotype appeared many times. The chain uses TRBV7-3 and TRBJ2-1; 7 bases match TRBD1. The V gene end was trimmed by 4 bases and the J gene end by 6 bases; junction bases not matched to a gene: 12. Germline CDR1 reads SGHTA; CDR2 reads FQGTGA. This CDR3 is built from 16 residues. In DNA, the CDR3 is TGTGCCAGCAGCTCCTCCGGGACAGCTTTGGGCAATGAGCAGTTCTTC. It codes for CASSSSGTALGNEQFF. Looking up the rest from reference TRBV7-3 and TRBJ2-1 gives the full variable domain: GAGVSQTPSNKVTEKGKYVELRCDPISGHTALYWYRQSLGQGPEFLIYFQGTGAADDSGLPNDRFFAVRPEGSVSTLKIQRTERGDSAVYLCASSSSGTALGNEQFFGPGTRLTVL.

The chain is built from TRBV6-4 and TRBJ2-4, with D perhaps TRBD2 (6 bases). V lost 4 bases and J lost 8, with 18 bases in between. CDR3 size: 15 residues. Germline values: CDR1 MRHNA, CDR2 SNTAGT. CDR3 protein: CASSVRRVRSDIQYF. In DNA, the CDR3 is TGTGCCAGCAGTGTACGGAGGGTCCGCTCCGACATTCAGTACTTC.

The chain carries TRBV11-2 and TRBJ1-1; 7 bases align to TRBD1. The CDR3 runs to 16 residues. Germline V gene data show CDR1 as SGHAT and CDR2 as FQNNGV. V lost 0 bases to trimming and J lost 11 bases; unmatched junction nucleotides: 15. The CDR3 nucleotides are TGTGCCAGCAGCTTAGAGGCGGGAGGGGGCCGGGTGGGTGCTTTCTTT. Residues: CASSLEAGGGRVGAFF. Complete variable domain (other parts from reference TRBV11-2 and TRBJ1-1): EAGVAQSPRYKIIEKRQSVAFWCNPISGHATLYWYQQILGQGPKLLIQFQNNGVVDDSQLPKDRFSAERLKGVDSTLKIQPAKLEDSAVYLCASSLEAGGGRVGAFFGQGTRLTVV.

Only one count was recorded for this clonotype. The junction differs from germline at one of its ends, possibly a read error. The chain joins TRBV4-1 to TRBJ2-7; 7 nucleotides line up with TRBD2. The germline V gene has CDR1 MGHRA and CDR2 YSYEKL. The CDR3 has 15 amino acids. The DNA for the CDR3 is TGTGCCAGCAGCCAAGCTGGGAGGGAGACCTACGAGCAGTACTTC. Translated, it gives CASSQAGRETYEQYF.

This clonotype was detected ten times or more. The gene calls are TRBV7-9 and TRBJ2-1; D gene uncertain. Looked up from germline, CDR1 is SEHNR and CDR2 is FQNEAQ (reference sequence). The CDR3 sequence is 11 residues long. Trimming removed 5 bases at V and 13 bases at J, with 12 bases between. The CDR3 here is CASSRDSSQFF. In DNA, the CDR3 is TGTGCCAGCAGCCGCGACTCGAGTCAGTTCTTC.